Presented here are 17 T cell receptor beta chains from one specimen sequenced in a study of long-term antiretroviral therapy in people with HIV. Version v3.0 of the immunoSEQ assay was performed at survey level. Assay used: immunoSEQ multiplex PCR; TCRdb lists only in-frame clones, some missing. The repertoire includes 15,000 to 20,000 clones, roughly 80% of them detected once, and under 14% sits in the top ten. Sequencing used unsorted PBMCs, obtained 2.3 years after starting antiretroviral therapy. These receptors were obtained from a woman aged 40 to 50 with HIV.

This rearrangement joins TRBV19 to TRBJ2-1; D possibly corresponds to TRBD2 (6 bases). The CDR3 has 14 amino acids. Germline V gives CDR1 LNHDA, CDR2 SQIVND (reference sequence). Deletions cut 4 bases from V and 8 bases from J, with 15 bases between. The CDR3 spells CASSKLAGIDEQFF. For the CDR3, the DNA is TGTGCCAGTAGTAAACTAGCAGGGATCGATGAGCAGTTCTTC.

The chain carries TRBV5-6 and TRBJ2-4, with no clear D. Germline lookup yields CDR1 SGHDT and CDR2 YYEEEE. The V end lost 2 bases, the J end lost 0 bases, and 0 bases lay between the germline ends. The CDR3 runs 12 residues. The CDR3 region has the DNA TGTGCCAGCAGCTTAGCCAAAAACATTCAGTACTTC. Protein: CASSLAKNIQYF.

V usage is TRBV11-3 and J usage is TRBJ2-5; 10 bases fit TRBD1. Germline assignment: CDR1 SGHNT and CDR2 YENEEA. The CDR3 contains 16 residues. With V trimmed by 2 bases and J by 1 base, 4 bases remained unmatched. The CDR3 here is CASSLRTGGTQETQYF. CDR3 bases: TGTGCCAGCAGCTTACGGACAGGGGGTACCCAAGAGACCCAGTACTTC.

The chain is built from TRBV7-9 and TRBJ1-1, with 8 bases lining up with TRBD1. With V trimmed by 5 bases and J by 3 bases, 8 bases remained unmatched. In germline, CDR1 is SEHNR, CDR2 FQNEAQ (reference sequence). CDR3 length: 15 amino acids. The CDR3 coding sequence is TGTGCCAGCAGCAGGACAGGGCGTGCGGACACTGAAGCTTTCTTT. This encodes CASSRTGRADTEAFF.

The gene calls are TRBV2 and TRBJ1-5; 11 nucleotides match TRBD1. V was pared by 7 bases and J by 7 bases, with 6 bases of the junction left unmatched. Looked up from germline, CDR1 is SNHLY and CDR2 is FYNNEI. The CDR3 runs to 14 residues. For the CDR3, the DNA is TGTGCCAGCATCCCGGACAGGGGGCACCAGCCCCAGCATTTT. Amino acids: CASIPDRGHQPQHF.

The chain combines TRBV7-9 with TRBJ2-3; possible D gene TRBD1, 5 bases. CDR1 and CDR2 (germline): SEHNR, FQNEAQ (reference sequence). This CDR3 has 13 residues. Trimming removed 4 bases at V and 4 bases at J, with 9 bases between. CDR3 in amino acids: CASSSGFPDTQYF. The CDR3 nucleotides read TGTGCCAGCAGCTCAGGGTTCCCAGATACGCAGTATTTT.

This sequence joins TRBV6-5 and TRBJ2-7; D is possibly TRBD1 or TRBD2 (5 bases each). In germline, CDR1 is MNHEY, CDR2 SVGAGI. The V and J ends lost 4 bases and 1 base respectively, with 8 bases between them. The CDR3 is 13 residues long. CDR3 region: CASSWGGSYEQYF. The CDR3 DNA reads TGTGCCAGCAGTTGGGGCGGGTCCTACGAGCAGTACTTC.

The V and J genes are TRBV11-3 and TRBJ2-2; D remains ambiguous. This CDR3 has 11 residues. Germline V gene lookup returns CDR1 SGHNT and CDR2 YENEEA. The V end lost 4 bases, the J end lost 7 bases, and 4 bases lay between the germline ends. The CDR3: CASSYSGELFF. CDR3 in DNA: TGTGCCAGCAGCTACAGCGGGGAGCTGTTTTTT. The full variable domain, rest sourced from reference TRBV11-3 and TRBJ2-2, is EAGVVQSPRYKIIEKKQPVAFWCNPISGHNTLYWYLQNLGQGPELLIRYENEEAVDDSQLPKDRFSAERLKGVDSTLKIQPAELGDSAVYLCASSYSGELFFGEGSRLTVL.

This clone appeared a single time. The chain joins TRBV7-5 to TRBJ1-2. TRBV7-5 is noted as a pseudogene. The CDR3 has 16 residues. The CDR3 sequence: CARSPRIRIGSYGYTF. CDR3 nucleotides: TGTGCCAGAAGCCCCCGGATTCGGATAGGAAGCTATGGCTACACCTTC.

The chain employs TRBV9 and TRBJ2-4, with D hard to call. From germline, CDR1 is SGDLS and CDR2 YYNGEE. The ends were cut back, 0 bases at V and 3 bases at J, with 7 bases in the middle. The CDR3 totals 14 residues. Written as DNA, the CDR3 is TGTGCCAGCAGCGTAGGTCTGGACAAAAACATTCAGTACTTC. It is translated as CASSVGLDKNIQYF. Variable domain in full (rest from reference TRBV9 and TRBJ2-4): DSGVTQTPKHLITATGQRVTLRCSPRSGDLSVYWYQQSLDQGLQFLIQYYNGEERAKGNILERFSAQQFPDLHSELNLSSLELGDSALYFCASSVGLDKNIQYFGAGTRLSVL.

The chain joins TRBV11-2 to TRBJ1-1, with D tentatively TRBD1 (5 bases). The CDR3 is 14 amino acids. Per the germline V gene, CDR1 is SGHAT and CDR2 is FQNNGV. The V and J ends lost 1 base and 3 bases respectively, with 9 bases between them. CDR3 region: CASSLVLGDTEAFF. The CDR3 DNA reads as TGTGCCAGCAGCTTAGTTCTGGGGGACACTGAAGCTTTCTTT.

In its sample, this clone was seen a few times. This chain connects TRBV30 to TRBJ2-7; no firm D call. Looked up from germline, CDR1 is GTSNPN and CDR2 is SVGIG (reference sequence). V was clipped by 0 bases and J by 9 bases, with 15 bases between them. This CDR3 is built from 13 residues. The CDR3 loop is CAWSVLGYDGQYF. CDR3 bases: TGTGCCTGGAGTGTTCTGGGATATGACGGGCAGTACTTC.

The J gene is TRBJ2-5, the V gene TRBV10-3; D may match TRBD1 or TRBD2 (5 bases each). Germline lookup yields CDR1 ENHRY and CDR2 SYGVKD. There are 14 residues in the CDR3. V lost 3 bases and J lost 4, with 12 bases in between. Here the CDR3 DNA reads TGTGCCATCAGTGACTCCGGGGCCGGAGAGACCCAGTACTTC. It translates to CAISDSGAGETQYF.

This clone was detected a few times. This chain joins TRBV7-2 and TRBJ2-7; 14 nucleotides align to TRBD2. The CDR3 is made up of 16 amino acids. After removal of 5 bases from V and 1 base from J, the junction contained 4 bases not matched to a gene. CDR1 SGHTA and CDR2 FQGNSA come from the germline V gene. Here the CDR3 reads CASSPRLAGGSYEQYF. The CDR3 DNA follows: TGTGCCAGCAGCCCTAGACTAGCGGGGGGGTCCTACGAGCAGTACTTC.

This rearrangement joins TRBV6-5 to TRBJ1-5; D is perhaps TRBD1 (6 bases). Germline CDR1 and CDR2: MNHEY and SVGAGI. The V and J ends lost 0 bases and 4 bases respectively, with 10 bases between them. The CDR3 consists of 15 residues. The CDR3 region has the DNA TGTGCCAGCAGTTACTCGAGAGGGGGAAATCAGCCCCAGCATTTT. This codes for CASSYSRGGNQPQHF.

The chain recombines TRBV9 with TRBJ2-1; TRBD1 matches 7 bases. This CDR3 region has 15 residues. V was pared by 0 bases and J by 3 bases, with 3 bases of the junction left unmatched. Germline V gives CDR1 SGDLS, CDR2 YYNGEE. CDR3 residues: CASSVGAGGYNEQFF. The DNA for the CDR3 is TGTGCCAGCAGCGTAGGGGCAGGGGGCTACAATGAGCAGTTCTTC. Full variable domain (remainder filled in from reference TRBV9 and TRBJ2-1): DSGVTQTPKHLITATGQRVTLRCSPRSGDLSVYWYQQSLDQGLQFLIQYYNGEERAKGNILERFSAQQFPDLHSELNLSSLELGDSALYFCASSVGAGGYNEQFFGPGTRLTVL.

The chain uses TRBV5-1 and TRBJ1-1, with 10 bases that match TRBD1. The trim removed 3 bases at V and 4 bases at J, leaving 6 bases unmatched. Germline values: CDR1 SGHRS, CDR2 YFSETQ. This CDR3 comprises 15 residues. The CDR3 DNA follows: TGCGCCAGCAGCTCTGGACAGGGGGTGGGCACTGAAGCTTTCTTT. It is translated as CASSSGQGVGTEAFF.